This T cell receptor (beta chain) was sequenced for a study of spatial heterogeneity in lung cancer. Overall study results and limits: Circulating ubiquitous expanded tumor TCRs were observed more frequently at resection than at follow-up.

This CDR3 has 13 amino acids. Germline V lookup: CDR1 SGHRS, CDR2 YFSETQ. V shed 4 bases and J shed 2 bases, with 9 bases lying between them. TCRdb passed the 5' RACE reads through MiXCR, listing each CDR3 protein once. The profile shows 40,000 to 55,000 distinct CDR3 sequences, 6.5% to 8% of them singletons. This clonotype turned up a few times. Its target is not known. Time point meaning: sample taken at primary tumor resection. Sequencing was performed on whole RNA extracted from tumor and nontumor lung tissue, or from frozen PBMC, and the material was left unsorted. The TCR originated in a female donor with early-stage non-small cell lung cancer. This chain joins TRBV5-1 and TRBJ2-5, with D tentatively TRBD1 or TRBD2 (5 bases each). This specimen was PBMCs, taken at surgery. Written as DNA, the CDR3 is TGCGCCAGCAGCCGGGACCTACAAGAGACCCAGTACTTC. Amino acid sequence: CASSRDLQETQYF.